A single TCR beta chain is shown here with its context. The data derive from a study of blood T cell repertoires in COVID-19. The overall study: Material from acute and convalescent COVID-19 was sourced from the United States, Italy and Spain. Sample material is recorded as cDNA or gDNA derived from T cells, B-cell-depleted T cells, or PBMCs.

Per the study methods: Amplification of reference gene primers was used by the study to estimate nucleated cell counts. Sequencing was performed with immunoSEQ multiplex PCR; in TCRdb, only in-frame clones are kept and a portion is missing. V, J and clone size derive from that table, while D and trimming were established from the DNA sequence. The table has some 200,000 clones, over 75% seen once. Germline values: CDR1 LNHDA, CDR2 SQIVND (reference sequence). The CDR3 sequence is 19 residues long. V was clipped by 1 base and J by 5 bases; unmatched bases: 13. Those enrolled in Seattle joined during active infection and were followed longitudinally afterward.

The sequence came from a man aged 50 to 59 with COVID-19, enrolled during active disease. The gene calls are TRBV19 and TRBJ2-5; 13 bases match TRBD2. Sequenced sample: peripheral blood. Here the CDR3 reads CASSIVPQWTSGSVETQYF. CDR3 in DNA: TGTGCCAGTAGTATAGTCCCGCAATGGACTAGCGGGAGCGTCGAGACCCAGTACTTC.